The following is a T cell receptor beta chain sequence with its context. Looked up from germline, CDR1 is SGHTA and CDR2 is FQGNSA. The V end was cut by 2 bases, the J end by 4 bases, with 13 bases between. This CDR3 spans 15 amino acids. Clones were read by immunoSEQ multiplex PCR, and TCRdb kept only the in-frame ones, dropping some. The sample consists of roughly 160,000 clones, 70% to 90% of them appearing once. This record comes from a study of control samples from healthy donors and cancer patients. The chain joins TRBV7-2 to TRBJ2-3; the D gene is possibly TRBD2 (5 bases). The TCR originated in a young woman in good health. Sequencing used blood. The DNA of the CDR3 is TGTGCCAGCAGCTTAAGCGGCGCGGGCTCAGATACGCAGTATTTT. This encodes CASSLSGAGSDTQYF.